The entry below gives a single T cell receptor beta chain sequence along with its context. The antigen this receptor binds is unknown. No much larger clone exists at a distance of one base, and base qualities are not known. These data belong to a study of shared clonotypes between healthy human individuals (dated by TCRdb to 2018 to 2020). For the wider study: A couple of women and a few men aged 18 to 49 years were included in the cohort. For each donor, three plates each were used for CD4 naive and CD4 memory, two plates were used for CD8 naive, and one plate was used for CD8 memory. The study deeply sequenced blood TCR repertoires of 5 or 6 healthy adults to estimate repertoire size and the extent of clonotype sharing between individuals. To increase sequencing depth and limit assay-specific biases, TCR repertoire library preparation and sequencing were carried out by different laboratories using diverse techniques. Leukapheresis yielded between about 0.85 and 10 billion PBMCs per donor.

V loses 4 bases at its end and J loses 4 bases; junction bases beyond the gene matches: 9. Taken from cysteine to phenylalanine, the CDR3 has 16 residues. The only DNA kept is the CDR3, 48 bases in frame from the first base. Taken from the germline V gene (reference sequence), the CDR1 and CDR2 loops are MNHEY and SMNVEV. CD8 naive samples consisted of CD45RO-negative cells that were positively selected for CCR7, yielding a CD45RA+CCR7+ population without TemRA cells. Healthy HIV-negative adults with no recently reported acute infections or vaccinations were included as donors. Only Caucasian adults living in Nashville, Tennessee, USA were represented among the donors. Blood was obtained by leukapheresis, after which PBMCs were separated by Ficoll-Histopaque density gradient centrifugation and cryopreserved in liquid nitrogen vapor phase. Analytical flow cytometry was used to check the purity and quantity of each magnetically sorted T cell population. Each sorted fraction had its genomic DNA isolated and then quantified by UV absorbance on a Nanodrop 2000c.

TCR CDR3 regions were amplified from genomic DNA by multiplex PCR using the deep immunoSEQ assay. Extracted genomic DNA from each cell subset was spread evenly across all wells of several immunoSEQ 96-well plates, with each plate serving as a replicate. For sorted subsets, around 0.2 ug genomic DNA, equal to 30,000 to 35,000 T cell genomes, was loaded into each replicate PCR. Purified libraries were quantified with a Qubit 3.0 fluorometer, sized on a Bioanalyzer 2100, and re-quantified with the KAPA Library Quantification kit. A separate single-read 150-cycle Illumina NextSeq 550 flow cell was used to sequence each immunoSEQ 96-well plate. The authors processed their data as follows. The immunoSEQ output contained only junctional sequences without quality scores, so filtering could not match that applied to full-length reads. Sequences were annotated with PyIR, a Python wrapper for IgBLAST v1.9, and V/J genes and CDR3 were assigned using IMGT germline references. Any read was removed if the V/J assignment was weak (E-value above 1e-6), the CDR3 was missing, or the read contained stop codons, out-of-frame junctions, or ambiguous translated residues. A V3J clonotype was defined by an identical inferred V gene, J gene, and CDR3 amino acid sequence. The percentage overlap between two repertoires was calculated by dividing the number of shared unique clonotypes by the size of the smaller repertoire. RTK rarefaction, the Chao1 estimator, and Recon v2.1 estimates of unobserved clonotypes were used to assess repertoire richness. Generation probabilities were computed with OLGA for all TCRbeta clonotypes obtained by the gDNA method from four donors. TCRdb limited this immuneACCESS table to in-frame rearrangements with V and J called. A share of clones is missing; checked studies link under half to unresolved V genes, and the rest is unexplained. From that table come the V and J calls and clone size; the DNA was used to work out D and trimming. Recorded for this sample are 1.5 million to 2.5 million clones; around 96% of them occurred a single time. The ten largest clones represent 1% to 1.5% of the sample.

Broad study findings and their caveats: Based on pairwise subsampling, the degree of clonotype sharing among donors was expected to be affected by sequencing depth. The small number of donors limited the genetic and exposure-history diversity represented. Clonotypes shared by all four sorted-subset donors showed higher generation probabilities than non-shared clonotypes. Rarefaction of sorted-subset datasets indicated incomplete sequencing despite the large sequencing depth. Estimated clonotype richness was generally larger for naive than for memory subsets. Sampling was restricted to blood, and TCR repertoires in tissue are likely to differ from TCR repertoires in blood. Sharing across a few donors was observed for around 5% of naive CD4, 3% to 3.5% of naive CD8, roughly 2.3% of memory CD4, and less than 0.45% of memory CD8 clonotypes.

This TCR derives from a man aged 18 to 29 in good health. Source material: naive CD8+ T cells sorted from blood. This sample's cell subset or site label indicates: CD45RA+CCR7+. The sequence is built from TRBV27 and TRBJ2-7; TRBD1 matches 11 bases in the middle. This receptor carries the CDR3 CASSSPDRGQLYEQYF. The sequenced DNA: TGTGCCAGCAGTTCACCGGACAGGGGGCAATTGTACGAGCAGTACTTC.